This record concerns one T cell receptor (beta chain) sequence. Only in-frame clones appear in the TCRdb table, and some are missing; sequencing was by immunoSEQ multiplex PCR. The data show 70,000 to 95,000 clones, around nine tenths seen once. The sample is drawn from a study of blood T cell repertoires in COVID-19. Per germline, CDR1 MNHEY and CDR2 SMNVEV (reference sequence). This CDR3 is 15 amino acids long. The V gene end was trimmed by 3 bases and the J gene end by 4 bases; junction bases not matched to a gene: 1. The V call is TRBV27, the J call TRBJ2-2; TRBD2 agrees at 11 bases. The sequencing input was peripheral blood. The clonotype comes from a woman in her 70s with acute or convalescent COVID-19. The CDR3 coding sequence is TGTGCCAGCAGTTTCGGGACTAGCGGCACCGGGGAGCTGTTTTTT. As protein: CASSFGTSGTGELFF.